This section outlines one TCR beta chain sequence together with its context. The sample is drawn from a study of shared clonotypes between healthy human individuals. Profiled with immunoSEQ multiplex PCR; TCRdb holds only in-frame clones, not every one. This sample has some 1.4 million clones; more than 95% occur once, and the top ten carry about 1.2%. The study enrolled healthy HIV-negative adults without recent acute infections or vaccinations as donors. Between the trimmed V and J ends, which lost 2 bases and 9 bases, there was a span of 11 bases. The CDR3 length is 13 residues. Germline V gene lookup returns CDR1 MNHEY and CDR2 SMNVEV (reference sequence).

Sequenced material: naive CD4+ T cells sorted from blood. As for subset: CD45RA+ positively selected. The genes are TRBV27 and TRBJ2-4; D perhaps matches TRBD1 (5 bases). The clonotype was recovered from a man under 40 in good health. CDR3 region: CASSLQGTVIQYF. For the CDR3, the DNA is TGTGCCAGCAGTTTACAGGGAACCGTCATTCAGTACTTC.